A selection of T cell receptor beta chains follows, all from one sample in a study of CD8 T cells in ankylosing spondylitis. TCRdb ran MiXCR on the 5' RACE reads and lists one entry per CDR3 protein. The data show approximately 440,000 distinct CDR3 sequences, with 15% to 20% seen just once and over 0.9% held by the top ten. Sequencing was performed on blood, either unsorted or a sorted T cell fraction (not recorded which). These receptors were obtained from a male donor with ankylosing spondylitis. Both conserved end residues are part of each CDR3. A D gene is named only where the DNA matches it firmly. Only some rows state a clone size, as once, few, many or a class for expanded clones.

>TRBV5-5|TRBJ1-4|few|.
CASSAQTGRSEKLFF
TGTGCCAGCAGCGCCCAGACTGGGAGGAGTGAAAAACTGTTTTTT
>TRBV2|TRBJ1-1|.|.
CASSAPRWGNTEAFF
TGTGCCAGCAGTGCCCCCCGATGGGGGAACACTGAAGCTTTCTTT
>TRBV27|TRBJ1-1|.|TRBD1
CASNPRGTGALNTEAFF
TGTGCCAGCAACCCTCGAGGGACAGGGGCCCTGAACACTGAAGCTTTCTTT
>TRBV28|TRBJ1-2|.|.
CAIPKGSSNGYTF
TGTGCCATCCCTAAAGGGTCAAGTAATGGCTACACCTTC
>TRBV3-1|TRBJ2-1|.|TRBD1
CASSPSQGAAEQFF
TGTGCCAGCAGCCCTTCTCAGGGGGCGGCTGAGCAGTTCTTC
>TRBV20-1|TRBJ2-5|many|.
CSANPIRDSKYQETQYF
TGCAGTGCCAATCCGATCCGGGACTCCAAGTACCAAGAGACCCAGTACTTC
>TRBV3-1|TRBJ1-6|few|.
CASSQGGRRNSPLHF
TGTGCCAGCAGCCAAGGAGGGCGCCGTAATTCACCCCTCCACTTT
>TRBV6-1|TRBJ1-1|few|.
CASRTWQVGTEAFF
TGTGCCAGCCGAACCTGGCAGGTGGGCACTGAAGCTTTCTTT
>TRBV20-1|TRBJ1-5|.|.
CRAGRTENQPQHF
TGCAGAGCTGGAAGGACTGAAAATCAGCCCCAGCATTTT
>TRBV5-4|TRBJ2-3|.|.
CASSLTGGLDTQYF
TGTGCCAGCAGCTTGACCGGAGGGTTAGATACGCAGTATTTT
>TRBV9|TRBJ2-1|.|.
CASSDSWGREWDNEQFF
TGTGCCAGCAGCGACTCCTGGGGCAGGGAGTGGGACAATGAGCAGTTCTTC
>TRBV12-3/TRBV12-4|TRBJ2-1|few|TRBD2
CASSLGSARGGFNEQFF
TGTGCCAGCAGTTTAGGGTCCGCGCGGGGGGGCTTTAATGAGCAGTTCTTC
>TRBV29-1|TRBJ2-3|many|.
CSVAGAVTDTQYF
TGCAGCGTTGCCGGGGCGGTCACAGATACGCAGTATTTT
>TRBV7-9|TRBJ2-7|few|TRBD2
CASSLPSGSPKSYEQYF
TGTGCCAGCAGCTTACCTAGCGGGAGCCCTAAGTCCTACGAGCAGTACTTC
>TRBV28|TRBJ1-5|.|.
CASSFYAGQDQPQHF
TGTGCCAGCAGTTTCTATGCAGGCCAGGATCAGCCCCAGCATTTT
>TRBV20-1|TRBJ2-7|few|.
CSAFQGGTQAAEQYF
TGCAGTGCTTTCCAGGGGGGGACTCAGGCAGCCGAGCAGTACTTC
>TRBV5-5|TRBJ2-7|.|TRBD1
CASSLGTGAFYEQYF
TGTGCCAGCAGCTTGGGGACAGGGGCTTTCTACGAGCAGTACTTC
>TRBV7-3|TRBJ1-1|.|TRBD1
CASRSGTAEAFF
TGTGCCAGCAGGTCCGGGACAGCTGAAGCTTTCTTT
>TRBV4-3|TRBJ2-7|few|TRBD1
CASSPWTGESYEQYF
TGCGCCAGCAGCCCCTGGACAGGAGAGTCCTACGAGCAGTACTTC
>TRBV10-1|TRBJ1-4|.|.
CASSESGAEKLFF
TGCGCCAGCAGTGAGTCTGGAGCCGAAAAACTGTTTTTT
>TRBV27|TRBJ2-7|many|TRBD1
CASSSPGTGGEAYEQYF
TGTGCCAGCAGTTCGCCCGGGACAGGGGGCGAAGCCTACGAGCAGTACTTC
>TRBV7-9|TRBJ1-2|few|TRBD1
CASSSDRTGRVDGYTF
TGTGCCAGCAGCTCGGACCGGACAGGGCGGGTTGACGGCTACACCTTC
>TRBV2|TRBJ1-4|once|.
CASRGGGTTNEKLFF
TGTGCCAGCAGGGGGGGGGGGACAACTAATGAAAAACTGTTTTTT
>TRBV5-1|TRBJ1-2|.|.
CASREILGFYGYTF
TGCGCCAGCCGCGAGATTCTGGGATTTTATGGCTACACCTTC
>TRBV15|TRBJ1-2|.|.
CATSRDLAGGYTF
TGTGCCACCAGCAGAGATCTTGCGGGAGGCTACACCTTC
>TRBV5-1|TRBJ2-2|many|TRBD1
CASSNRTGNTGELFF
TGCGCCAGCAGCAACAGGACAGGGAACACCGGGGAGCTGTTTTTT
>TRBV29-1|TRBJ2-3|many|.
CSVGGGLTDTQYF
TGCAGCGTTGGAGGGGGGCTCACAGATACGCAGTATTTT
>TRBV7-2|TRBJ2-2|.|.
CASSNEALTNTGELFF
TGTGCCAGCAGCAACGAGGCCCTTACGAACACCGGGGAGCTGTTTTTT
>TRBV7-9|TRBJ2-3|.|TRBD1
CASTWRGGMADTQYF
TGTGCCAGCACCTGGAGAGGGGGCATGGCAGATACGCAGTATTTT
>TRBV10-3|TRBJ1-1|few|.
CAITYNQGTEAFF
TGTGCCATCACCTACAACCAGGGGACTGAAGCTTTCTTT
>TRBV7-8|TRBJ2-2|few|.
CASSLASRVETGELFF
TGTGCCAGCAGCTTAGCGTCCAGGGTGGAAACCGGGGAGCTGTTTTTT
>TRBV30|TRBJ2-5|few|TRBD2
CASLAGGFQETQYF
TGTGCCTCCTTAGCGGGGGGGTTCCAAGAGACCCAGTACTTC
>TRBV11-3|TRBJ2-1|few|TRBD2
CASSLDYRGDSNEQFF
TGTGCCAGCAGCTTAGATTACCGGGGGGACTCAAATGAGCAGTTCTTC
>TRBV5-1|TRBJ2-1|few|TRBD2
CASNPRETSGGYNEQFF
TGCGCCAGCAACCCCCGAGAGACTAGCGGGGGCTACAATGAGCAGTTCTTC
>TRBV2|TRBJ2-4|few|.
CASRGDLGNIQYF
TGTGCCAGCAGAGGGGACCTGGGGAACATTCAGTACTTC
>TRBV28|TRBJ2-1|few|.
CASSPASVGNEQFF
TGTGCCAGCAGTCCCGCTTCGGTCGGGAATGAGCAGTTCTTC
>TRBV29-1|TRBJ1-2|.|.
CSARGRENYGYTF
TGCAGCGCCAGGGGACGGGAAAACTATGGCTACACCTTC
>TRBV5-1|TRBJ2-5|many|.
CASSREGQKETQYF
TGCGCCAGCAGCAGGGAGGGACAGAAAGAGACCCAGTACTTC
>TRBV9|TRBJ2-3|few|.
CASSALTGTDTQYF
TGTGCCAGCAGCGCCCTGACTGGCACAGATACGCAGTATTTT
>TRBV20-1|TRBJ1-2|many|.
CSAPPGAYGYTF
TGCAGTGCTCCCCCCGGGGCCTATGGCTACACCTTC
>TRBV10-3|TRBJ1-3|.|.
CAISNTGTSSGNTIYF
TGTGCCATCAGCAACACCGGGACCAGCTCTGGAAACACCATATATTTT
>TRBV6-1|TRBJ2-7|.|TRBD2
CASNLKRGLREYEQYF
TGTGCCAGCAATCTCAAGCGGGGGCTAAGGGAATACGAGCAGTACTTC
>TRBV3-1|TRBJ1-4|few|.
CASSQVGAATNEKLFF
TGTGCCAGCAGCCAAGTTGGAGCTGCAACTAATGAAAAACTGTTTTTT
>TRBV28|TRBJ1-2|few|TRBD1
CASSLWGQGHGYTF
TGTGCCAGCAGTTTATGGGGACAGGGGCATGGCTACACCTTC
>TRBV7-2|TRBJ2-1|.|.
CASSFGTSNNEQFF
TGTGCCAGCAGCTTCGGGACCTCAAACAATGAGCAGTTCTTC
>TRBV6-1|TRBJ2-7|.|TRBD2
CAPPASGDRYEQYF
TGTGCCCCCCCGGCTAGCGGGGACAGATACGAGCAGTACTTC